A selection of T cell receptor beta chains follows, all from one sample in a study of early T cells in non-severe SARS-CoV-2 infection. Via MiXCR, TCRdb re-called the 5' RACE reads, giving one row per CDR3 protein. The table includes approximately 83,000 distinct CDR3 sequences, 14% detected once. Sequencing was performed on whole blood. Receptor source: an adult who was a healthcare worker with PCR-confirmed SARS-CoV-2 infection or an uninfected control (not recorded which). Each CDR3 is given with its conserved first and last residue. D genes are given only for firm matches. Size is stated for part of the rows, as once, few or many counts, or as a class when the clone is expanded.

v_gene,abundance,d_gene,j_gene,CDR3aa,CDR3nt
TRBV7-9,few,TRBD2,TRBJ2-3,CASRLPHMGLAGPTDTQYF,TGTGCCAGCAGGTTACCCCACATGGGACTAGCGGGGCCTACAGATACGCAGTATTTT
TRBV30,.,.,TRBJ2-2,CAWSVTGDGELFF,TGTGCCTGGAGTGTTACCGGCGACGGGGAGCTGTTTTTT
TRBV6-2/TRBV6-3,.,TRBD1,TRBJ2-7,CASSPEGTGHREQYF,TGTGCCAGCAGTCCAGAAGGGACAGGTCATCGCGAGCAGTACTTC
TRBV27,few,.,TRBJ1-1,CASSLSPRVGTEAFF,TGTGCCAGCAGTTTATCTCCGCGGGTCGGGACTGAAGCTTTCTTT
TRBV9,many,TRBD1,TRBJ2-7,CASSVGGRSGTGGYEQYF,TGTGCCAGCAGCGTAGGAGGTCGGTCCGGGACAGGGGGATACGAGCAGTACTTC
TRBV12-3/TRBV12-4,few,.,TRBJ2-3,CASSSIQSNTQYF,TGTGCCAGCAGTTCGATCCAATCCAATACGCAGTATTTT
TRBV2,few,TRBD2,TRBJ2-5,CASRAGTSGLQETQYF,TGTGCCAGCAGGGCCGGGACTAGCGGATTACAAGAGACCCAGTACTTC
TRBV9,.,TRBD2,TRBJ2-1,CATSPEPSGTYNEQFF,TGTGCCACCTCCCCCGAACCCAGCGGGACCTACAATGAGCAGTTCTTC
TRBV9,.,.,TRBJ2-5,CASSPRLVQETQYF,TGTGCCAGCAGCCCCCGACTAGTTCAAGAGACCCAGTACTTC
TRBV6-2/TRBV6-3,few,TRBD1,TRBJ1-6,CASSSEGTGSSPLHF,TGTGCCAGCAGTTCCGAGGGGACAGGAAGCTCACCCCTCCACTTT
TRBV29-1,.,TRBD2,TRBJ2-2,CSVEGVRNSGGTGELFF,TGCAGCGTAGAAGGGGTCAGGAATAGCGGGGGCACCGGGGAGCTGTTTTTT
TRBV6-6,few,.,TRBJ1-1,CASSLTSGVNTEAFF,TGTGCCAGCAGTCTAACCTCAGGGGTAAACACTGAAGCTTTCTTT
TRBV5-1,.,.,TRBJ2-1,CASSLTTGPYNEQFF,TGCGCCAGCAGCTTGACAACAGGTCCCTACAATGAGCAGTTCTTC
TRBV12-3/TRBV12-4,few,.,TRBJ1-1,CASSLRRTNTEAFF,TGTGCCAGCAGTTTACGACGGACTAACACTGAAGCTTTCTTT
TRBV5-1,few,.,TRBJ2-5,CASSLSGNRQETQYF,TGCGCCAGCAGCTTGTCGGGGAACAGGCAAGAGACCCAGTACTTC
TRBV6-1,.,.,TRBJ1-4,CASSEMGGGTNEKLFF,TGTGCCAGCAGTGAAATGGGGGGAGGGACTAATGAAAAACTGTTTTTT
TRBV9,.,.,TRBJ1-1,CASSVRVSSEAFF,TGTGCCAGCAGCGTCAGGGTATCCTCTGAAGCTTTCTTT
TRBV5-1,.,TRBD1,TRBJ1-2,CASSRDRGVHGYTF,TGCGCCAGCAGTCGAGACAGGGGTGTCCATGGCTACACCTTC
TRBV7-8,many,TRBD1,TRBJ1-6,CASSPRTGGNSPLHF,TGTGCCAGCAGCCCCAGGACAGGGGGTAATTCACCCCTCCACTTT
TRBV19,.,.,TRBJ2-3,CASLGGGTQYF,TGTGCCAGCCTAGGGGGGGGCACGCAGTATTTT
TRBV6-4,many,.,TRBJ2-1,CASSAADSNEQFF,TGTGCCAGCAGTGCCGCTGACTCGAATGAGCAGTTCTTC
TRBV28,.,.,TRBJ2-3,CASRRTGATDTQYF,TGTGCCAGCAGGCGAACAGGAGCCACAGATACGCAGTATTTT
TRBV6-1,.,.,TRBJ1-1,CASSQGRVTEAFF,TGTGCCAGCAGCCAAGGGAGGGTCACTGAAGCTTTCTTT
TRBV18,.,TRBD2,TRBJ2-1,CASSPNGGANEQFF,TGTGCCAGCTCACCAAACGGGGGGGCGAATGAGCAGTTCTTC
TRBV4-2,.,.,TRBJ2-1,CASSQGLGGEQFF,TGTGCCAGCAGCCAAGGTCTTGGGGGTGAGCAGTTCTTC
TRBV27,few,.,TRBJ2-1,CASSTHRQYNEQFF,TGTGCCAGCAGCACCCATAGGCAGTACAATGAGCAGTTCTTC
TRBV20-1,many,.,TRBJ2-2,CSARAVGTGELFF,TGCAGTGCTAGAGCGGTGGGGACCGGGGAGCTGTTTTTT
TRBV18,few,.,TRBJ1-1,CASSPSLSSMNTEAFF,TGTGCCAGCTCACCCTCCCTCTCCTCCATGAACACTGAAGCTTTCTTT
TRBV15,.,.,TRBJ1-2,CATSWTANYGYTF,TGTGCCACCTCATGGACAGCTAACTATGGCTACACCTTC
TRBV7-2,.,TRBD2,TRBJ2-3,CASSLVPWSGGADTQYF,TGTGCCAGCAGCTTAGTCCCTTGGAGCGGGGGTGCAGATACGCAGTATTTT
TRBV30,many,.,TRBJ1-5,CAWSVVRGQQPQHF,TGTGCCTGGAGTGTTGTCAGGGGCCAACAGCCCCAGCATTTT
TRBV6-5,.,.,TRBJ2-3,CASSTTLWDTQYF,TGTGCCAGCAGCACAACCCTGTGGGATACGCAGTATTTT
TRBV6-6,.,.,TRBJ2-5,CASSYLDRHQETQYF,TGTGCCAGCAGTTACCTCGACAGGCACCAAGAGACCCAGTACTTC
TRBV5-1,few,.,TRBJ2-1,CASSLMIYNEQFF,TGCGCCAGCAGCTTGATGATATACAATGAGCAGTTCTTC
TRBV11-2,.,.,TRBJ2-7,CASSLGSGGPYEQYF,TGTGCCAGCAGCTTAGGGAGCGGCGGACCCTACGAGCAGTACTTC
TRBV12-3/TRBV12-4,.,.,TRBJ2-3,CASSWSQPGTDTQYF,TGTGCCAGCAGTTGGTCACAGCCTGGCACAGATACGCAGTATTTT
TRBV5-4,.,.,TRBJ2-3,CASSLDVGRTDTQYF,TGTGCCAGCAGCTTGGATGTGGGGCGCACAGATACGCAGTATTTT
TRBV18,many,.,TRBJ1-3,CASSPLGGSTSGNTIYF,TGTGCCAGCTCACCACTGGGGGGTTCCACCTCTGGAAACACCATATATTTT
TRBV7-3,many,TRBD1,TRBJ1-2,CASSPGQGSGYTF,TGTGCCAGCAGCCCAGGACAGGGAAGTGGCTACACCTTC
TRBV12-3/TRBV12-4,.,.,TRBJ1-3,CAVGGNTIYF,TGTGCCGTCGGAGGAAACACCATATATTTT
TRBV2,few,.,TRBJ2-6,CASSELASGANVLTF,TGTGCCAGCAGTGAACTGGCGTCTGGGGCCAACGTCCTGACTTTC